A single sample gave rise to the 32 T cell receptor beta chains below, sequenced in a study of OX40 agonist ivuxolimab in advanced cancers. The method was immunoSEQ multiplex PCR; TCRdb's version includes in-frame clones alone and lacks a portion of them. The sample consists of approximately 50,000 clones, about 94% of them appearing once. The sample was CD4+ or CD8+ T cells sorted from blood, taken in a trial of the OX40 agonist ivuxolimab. These receptors were taken from an adult with an advanced solid tumor such as melanoma, head and neck, liver or kidney cancer.

J is TRBJ1-2 and V is TRBV5-5; TRBD1 aligns across 7 bases. J was trimmed by 8 bases and V by 1 base; bases with no gene match: 8. Per the germline V gene, CDR1 is SGHKS and CDR2 is YYEKEE (reference sequence). The CDR3 has 14 residues. In DNA, the CDR3 is TGTGCCAGCAGCTTGCCGATTACAGGGGAAGGCTACACCTTC. This sequence encodes CASSLPITGEGYTF.

V gene TRBV7-9 combines with J gene TRBJ1-2, with 9 bases identical to TRBD1. The CDR3 sequence is 15 residues long. Germline-derived CDR1 and CDR2 are SEHNR and FQNEAQ (reference sequence). Losses at the gene ends were 2 bases for V and 2 bases for J; bases not matched to a gene: 3. The CDR3 reads CASSLRDRENYGYTF. Written as DNA, the CDR3 is TGTGCCAGCAGCTTAAGGGACAGGGAGAACTATGGCTACACCTTC. The entire variable domain, with the rest obtained from reference TRBV7-9 and TRBJ1-2, is as follows: DTGVSQNPRHKITKRGQNVTFRCDPISEHNRLYWYRQTLGQGPEFLTYFQNEAQLEKSRLLSDRFSAERPKGSFSTLEIQRTEQGDSAMYLCASSLRDRENYGYTFGSGTRLTVV.

The V call is TRBV29-1, the J call TRBJ1-2, with unresolved D. Per germline, CDR1 SQVTM and CDR2 ANQGSEA. Deletions cut 4 bases from V and 2 bases from J, with 11 bases between. This CDR3 has 13 amino acids. CDR3 amino acids: CSVVGGRNYGYTF. The CDR3 DNA sequence: TGCAGCGTTGTCGGAGGTCGGAACTATGGCTACACCTTC.

This chain joins TRBV9 and TRBJ2-2, with TRBD1 as a possible D gene (5 bases). The CDR3 runs 15 residues. Trimming removed 0 bases at V and 5 bases at J, with 11 bases between. CDR1 is SGDLS and CDR2 is YYNGEE in the germline V gene. CDR3 sequence: CASSVEGRVTGELFF. The CDR3 coding sequence is TGTGCCAGCAGCGTAGAGGGCAGGGTGACCGGGGAGCTGTTTTTT.

V is TRBV27 and J is TRBJ2-1; no clear D gene. CDR3 length: 15 residues. Germline loops: CDR1 MNHEY, CDR2 SMNVEV (reference sequence). Deletions cut 1 base from V and 2 bases from J, with 9 bases between. The CDR3 loop reads CASSLFPATYNEQFF. The CDR3 DNA reads as TGTGCCAGCAGTTTATTTCCGGCAACCTACAATGAGCAGTTCTTC.

This chain links TRBV7-9 with TRBJ1-2; maybe TRBD1 (6 bases). The germline V and J ends were trimmed by 3 bases and 1 base, with 12 bases remaining between them. The CDR3 is 15 amino acids. Germline-derived CDR1 and CDR2 are SEHNR and FQNEAQ (reference sequence). The CDR3 region is CASSFLDRINYGYTF. DNA for the CDR3: TGTGCCAGCAGCTTCCTGGACAGAATTAACTATGGCTACACCTTC. The full variable domain, completed using reference TRBV7-9 and TRBJ1-2, is DTGVSQNPRHKITKRGQNVTFRCDPISEHNRLYWYRQTLGQGPEFLTYFQNEAQLEKSRLLSDRFSAERPKGSFSTLEIQRTEQGDSAMYLCASSFLDRINYGYTFGSGTRLTVV.

The gene calls are TRBV9 and TRBJ2-7, with 10 bases matching TRBD1. CDR3 length: 15 residues. V lost 0 bases to trimming and J lost 2 bases; unmatched junction nucleotides: 2. The germline CDR1 and CDR2 sequences are SGDLS and YYNGEE. CDR3 coding DNA: TGTGCCAGCAGCGTAGGGACAGGGGGACCCTACGAGCAGTACTTC. Translation: CASSVGTGGPYEQYF.

The chain joins TRBV5-4 to TRBJ2-7; 9 nucleotides agree with TRBD2. Trimming took 2 bases from V and 5 from J; bases not matched to a gene: 8. Germline V lookup: CDR1 SGHNT, CDR2 YYREEE (reference sequence). The CDR3 extends over 15 amino acids. Here the CDR3 reads CASSFLAGTYHEQYF. The CDR3 DNA is TGTGCCAGCAGCTTCCTAGCGGGGACTTACCACGAGCAGTACTTC.

This clone was seen just once. The chain recombines TRBV5-6 with TRBJ1-2; TRBD1 might be the D (5 bases). The germline gives CDR1 SGHDT, CDR2 YYEEEE. CDR3 length: 15 amino acids. V dropped 0 bases and J dropped 6 bases, with 15 bases sitting between them. The CDR3 sequence: CASSLAAAGLDGYTF. Written as DNA, the CDR3 is TGTGCCAGCAGCTTGGCGGCTGCGGGACTCGATGGCTACACCTTC.

This clone was picked up one time. J is TRBJ1-1 and V is TRBV7-8, with 11 bases lining up with TRBD1. This CDR3 is built from 15 residues. V trimming: 5 bases; J trimming: 3 bases; junction bases outside the gene matches: 5. The germline V gene encodes CDR1 SGHVS and CDR2 FQNEAQ. The CDR3 DNA follows: TGTGCCAGCAGCCCGGACAGGGGGCATCACACTGAAGCTTTCTTT. As protein: CASSPDRGHHTEAFF.

The rearrangement joins TRBV28 to TRBJ2-3, with 7 bases lining up with TRBD2. Germline V gene sequence: CDR1 MDHEN, CDR2 SYDVKM. Trimming removed 8 bases from V and 8 bases from J; junction bases left unmatched: 13. The CDR3 loop spans 14 amino acids. DNA of the CDR3: TGTGCCAGCTACCTTTCGGGGGAGGGCGCTACGCAGTATTTT. Its translation: CASYLSGEGATQYF.

This CDR3 reads CASSIDGGNYEQYF. The CDR3 region has the DNA TGTGCCAGTAGTATAGATGGGGGAAACTACGAGCAGTACTTC. This chain uses TRBV19 with TRBJ2-7, with D possibly being TRBD1 or TRBD2 (5 bases each). The CDR3 totals 14 residues. The V end was cut by 0 bases, the J end by 3 bases, with 9 bases between. CDR1 is LNHDA, CDR2 SQIVND, per germline (reference sequence). Complete variable domain (other parts from reference TRBV19 and TRBJ2-7): DGGITQSPKYLFRKEGQNVTLSCEQNLNHDAMYWYRQDPGQGLRLIYYSQIVNDFQKGDIAEGYSVSREKKESFPLTVTSAQKNPTAFYLCASSIDGGNYEQYFGPGTRLTVT.

Only one count was recorded for this clone. The chain couples TRBV7-3 to TRBJ2-2; D perhaps matches TRBD2 (6 bases). Trimming left V 3 bases short and J 5 bases short, with 13 bases between. Germline V CDR1 and CDR2: SGHTA, FQGTGA. This CDR3 is built from 15 residues. The CDR3 nucleotides read TGTGCCAGCAGCTTCGGAGGGCCCGGGACCGGGGAGCTGTTTTTT. Residues: CASSFGGPGTGELFF.

There are a few counts of this clone. CDR3 protein: CASNRAGGPGNEQFF. Here the CDR3 DNA reads TGTGCCAGCAACCGAGCGGGAGGGCCGGGTAATGAGCAGTTCTTC. V usage is TRBV9 and J usage is TRBJ2-1; TRBD2 aligns across 10 bases. The CDR3 spans 15 residues. CDR1 and CDR2 from the germline V gene are SGDLS and YYNGEE. The junction had 10 bases not matched to a gene; V was cut back by 6 bases and J by 7 bases.

The chain recombines TRBV4-1 with TRBJ2-1; 10 bases map to TRBD2. After removal of 7 bases from V and 5 bases from J, the junction contained 2 bases not matched to a gene. CDR1 is MGHRA and CDR2 is YSYEKL in the germline V gene. The CDR3 runs to 13 residues. The CDR3: CASNGLADNEQFF. As DNA, the CDR3 is TGCGCCAGCAACGGACTAGCGGACAATGAGCAGTTCTTC.

V gene TRBV4-1 combines with J gene TRBJ2-5; 9 bases are shared with TRBD1. The better agreement between TRBJ2-7 and the DNA end casts doubt on the J call. This CDR3 comprises 15 residues. CDR1 is MGHRA, CDR2 YSYEKL, per germline. CDR3 loop: CASSLKTGGSYEQYF. CDR3 sequence (DNA): TGCGCCAGCAGCCTTAAGACAGGGGGCTCCTACGAGCAGTACTTC.

This rearrangement joins TRBV5-6 to TRBJ2-2; 13 bases match TRBD2. J gave up 7 bases and V 0 bases, and 9 bases lay outside the gene matches. This CDR3 is built from 18 residues. Germline-derived CDR1 and CDR2 are SGHDT and YYEEEE. The CDR3 sequence is CASSLALLAGGPRGELFF. For the CDR3, the DNA is TGTGCCAGCAGCTTGGCCCTACTAGCGGGAGGGCCCCGCGGGGAGCTGTTTTTT.

This clone has a single count. This chain links TRBV7-8 with TRBJ2-7; 7 bases align to TRBD1. The CDR3 spans 16 residues. From germline, CDR1 is SGHVS and CDR2 FQNEAQ. The V gene end was trimmed by 1 base and the J gene end by 1 base; junction bases not matched to a gene: 7. The CDR3 here is CASSLVGTAVSYEQYF. In DNA, the CDR3 is TGTGCCAGCAGCTTAGTAGGGACAGCAGTGTCCTACGAGCAGTACTTC.

This chain uses TRBV5-1 with TRBJ2-5; the match to TRBD2 covers 8 bases. The V segment lost 6 bases and the J segment 2 bases; nucleotides outside the gene matches: 6. This CDR3 spans 14 amino acids. In germline, CDR1 is SGHRS, CDR2 YFSETQ. The DNA of the CDR3 is TGCGCCAGCACCCCGGGAGGGTTTCAAGAGACCCAGTACTTC. Encoded protein: CASTPGGFQETQYF.

The chain carries TRBV15 and TRBJ1-6; D unclear. V was clipped by 1 base and J by 1 base, with 5 bases between them. CDR1 and CDR2 (germline): LNHNV, YYDKDF (reference sequence). This CDR3 is built from 15 residues. CDR3 loop: CATSRARSYNSPLHF. The CDR3 region has the DNA TGTGCCACCAGCAGAGCCAGATCCTATAATTCACCCCTCCACTTT.

This chain joins TRBV10-3 and TRBJ2-7; 7 nucleotides align to TRBD2. CDR1 is ENHRY and CDR2 is SYGVKD in the germline V gene. The CDR3 contains 16 residues. The J segment lost 1 base and the V segment lost 3 bases, leaving 9 bases of the junction unmatched. The CDR3: CAISDFPGGRSYEQYF. The CDR3 DNA reads as TGTGCCATCAGTGATTTTCCGGGAGGTAGGTCCTACGAGCAGTACTTC.

This chain links TRBV14 with TRBJ1-1; D not resolved. The germline CDR1 and CDR2 sequences are SGHDN and FVKESK. V was trimmed by 0 bases and J by 3 bases, leaving 11 bases between them. CDR3 length equals 15 residues. The DNA for the CDR3 is TGTGCCAGCAGCCAAGATCGGGTCTCCCACACTGAAGCTTTCTTT. Amino acid sequence: CASSQDRVSHTEAFF.

This clone was detected only once. The DNA of the CDR3 is TGTGCCAGCAGTTTGAACCCCTTCTTTCTTACTGAAGCTTTCTTT. It yields the protein CASSLNPFFLTEAFF. This chain uses TRBV28 with TRBJ1-1, with D hard to call. Trimming cost V 3 bases and J 5 bases, with 16 bases left between them. Germline CDR1 MDHEN, CDR2 SYDVKM. The CDR3 runs to 15 residues.

This clone was observed a handful of times. This chain links TRBV7-3 with TRBJ1-1; D ambiguous. The CDR3 runs to 13 residues. Germline V gives CDR1 SGHTA, CDR2 FQGTGA. Trimming took off 1 base at V and 0 bases at J, with 3 bases between the two ends. CDR3 nucleotides: TGTGCCAGCAGCTTAATGGTGAACACTGAAGCTTTCTTT. This codes for CASSLMVNTEAFF. Looking up the rest from reference TRBV7-3 and TRBJ1-1 gives the full variable domain: GAGVSQTPSNKVTEKGKYVELRCDPISGHTALYWYRQSLGQGPEFLIYFQGTGAADDSGLPNDRFFAVRPEGSVSTLKIQRTERGDSAVYLCASSLMVNTEAFFGQGTRLTVV.

V and J are TRBV13 and TRBJ2-5, with 9 bases fitting TRBD1. The CDR3 consists of 16 residues. The trim removed 2 bases at V and 4 bases at J, leaving 8 bases unmatched. Germline V CDR1 and CDR2: PRHDT, FYEKMQ (reference sequence). CDR3 residues: CASSLNPGQGRETQYF. CDR3 nucleotides: TGTGCCAGCAGCTTAAACCCGGGACAGGGAAGAGAGACCCAGTACTTC.

The rearrangement uses TRBV13 and TRBJ2-7; 9 bases align to TRBD2. Per the germline V gene, CDR1 is PRHDT and CDR2 is FYEKMQ (reference sequence). V dropped 4 bases and J dropped 1; count of bases not matched to a gene: 8. This CDR3 has 16 amino acids. CDR3 nucleotide sequence: TGTGCCAGCAGCTCCCTAGGCGGGAGGGCTTCCTACGAGCAGTACTTC. It is translated as CASSSLGGRASYEQYF.

This clone was picked up one time. The rearrangement uses TRBV7-2 and TRBJ2-7, with TRBD2 matching over 8 bases. The CDR3 has 14 residues. Looked up from germline, CDR1 is SGHTA and CDR2 is FQGNSA. Trimming cost V 4 bases and J 0 bases; bases outside gene matches: 2. CDR3 nucleotides: TGTGCCAGCAGCTCGCGGGGGGCCTCCTACGAGCAGTACTTC. Its protein is CASSSRGASYEQYF.

V usage is TRBV27 and J usage is TRBJ2-2, with 7 bases identical to TRBD2. The V segment lost 7 bases and the J segment 0 bases; nucleotides outside the gene matches: 8. This CDR3 is built from 16 residues. CDR1 and CDR2 (germline): MNHEY, SMNVEV (reference sequence). This CDR3 reads CASTRGLPPNTGELFF. CDR3 sequence (DNA): TGTGCCAGCACCCGGGGACTACCACCGAACACCGGGGAGCTGTTTTTT.

The chain couples TRBV10-2 to TRBJ2-7, with D unresolved. V was clipped by 5 bases and J by 2 bases, with 10 bases between them. Germline CDR1 WSHSY, CDR2 SAAADI. CDR3 length equals 13 residues. The CDR3 loop is CASSLFGTYEQYF. The CDR3 coding sequence is TGCGCCAGCAGTCTCTTTGGGACCTACGAGCAGTACTTC.

The gene calls are TRBV19 and TRBJ2-5; D ambiguous. The CDR3 totals 13 residues. The V end lost 4 bases, the J end lost 0 bases, and 6 bases lay between the germline ends. The germline V gene encodes CDR1 LNHDA and CDR2 SQIVND (reference sequence). Here the CDR3 DNA reads TGTGCCAGTAGTACGAGCGACCAAGAGACCCAGTACTTC. This sequence encodes CASSTSDQETQYF.

J is TRBJ2-7 and V is TRBV27; 10 nucleotides match TRBD1. Trimming removed 5 bases from V and 7 bases from J; junction bases left unmatched: 14. CDR1 is MNHEY and CDR2 is SMNVEV in the germline V gene (reference sequence). The CDR3 length is 16 residues. The CDR3 here is CASSIGVGTGVEEQYF. The CDR3 bases are TGTGCCAGCAGTATCGGGGTCGGGACAGGGGTGGAAGAGCAGTACTTC.

This rearrangement joins TRBV27 to TRBJ2-1; D may be TRBD2 (5 bases). The ends were cut back, 5 bases at V and 4 bases at J, with 12 bases in the middle. The V gene's germline CDR1 is MNHEY and CDR2 SMNVEV (reference sequence). The CDR3 runs 14 residues. The CDR3 loop reads CASSLNSGYNEQFF. Here the CDR3 DNA reads TGTGCCAGCAGTCTGAACAGCGGTTACAATGAGCAGTTCTTC.